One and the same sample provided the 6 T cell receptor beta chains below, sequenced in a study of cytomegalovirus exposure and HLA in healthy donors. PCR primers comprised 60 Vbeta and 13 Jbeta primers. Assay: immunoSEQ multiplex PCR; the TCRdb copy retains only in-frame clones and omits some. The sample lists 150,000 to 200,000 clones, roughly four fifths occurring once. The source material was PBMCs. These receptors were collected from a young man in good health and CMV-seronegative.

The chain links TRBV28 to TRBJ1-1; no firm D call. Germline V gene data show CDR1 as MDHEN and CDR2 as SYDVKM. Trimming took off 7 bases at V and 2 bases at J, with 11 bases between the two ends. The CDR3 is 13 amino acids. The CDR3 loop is CASKSAENTEAFF. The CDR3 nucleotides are TGTGCCAGCAAGTCAGCGGAAAACACTGAAGCTTTCTTT.

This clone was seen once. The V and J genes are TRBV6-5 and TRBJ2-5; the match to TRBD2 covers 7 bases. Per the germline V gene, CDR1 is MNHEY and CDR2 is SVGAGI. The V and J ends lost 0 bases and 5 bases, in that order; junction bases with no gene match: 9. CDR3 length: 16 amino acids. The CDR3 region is CASSYSRTWEGETQYF. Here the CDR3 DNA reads TGTGCCAGCAGTTACTCGAGGACTTGGGAGGGGGAGACCCAGTACTTC.

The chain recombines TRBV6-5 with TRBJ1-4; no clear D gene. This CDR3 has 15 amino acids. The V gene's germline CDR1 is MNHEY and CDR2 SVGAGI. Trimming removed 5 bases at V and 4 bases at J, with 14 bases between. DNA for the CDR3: TGTGCCAGCAGTGTACAGAGTGACTATAATGAAAAACTGTTTTTT. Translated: CASSVQSDYNEKLFF.

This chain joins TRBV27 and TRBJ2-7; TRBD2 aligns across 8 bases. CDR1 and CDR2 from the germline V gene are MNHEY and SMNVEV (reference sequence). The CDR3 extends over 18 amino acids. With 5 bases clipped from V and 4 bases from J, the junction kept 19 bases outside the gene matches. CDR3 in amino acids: CASSQIMSGSGGIYEQYF. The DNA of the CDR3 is TGTGCCAGCAGTCAAATCATGTCGGGCTCGGGAGGGATATACGAGCAGTACTTC.

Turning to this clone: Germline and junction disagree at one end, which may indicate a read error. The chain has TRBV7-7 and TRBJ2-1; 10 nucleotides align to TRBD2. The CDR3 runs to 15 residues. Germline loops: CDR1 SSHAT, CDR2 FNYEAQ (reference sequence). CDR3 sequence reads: CASSSAGGPLNEQFF. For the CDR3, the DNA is TGTGCTAGCAGCTCAGCGGGGGGGCCGTTGAATGAGCAGTTCTTC.

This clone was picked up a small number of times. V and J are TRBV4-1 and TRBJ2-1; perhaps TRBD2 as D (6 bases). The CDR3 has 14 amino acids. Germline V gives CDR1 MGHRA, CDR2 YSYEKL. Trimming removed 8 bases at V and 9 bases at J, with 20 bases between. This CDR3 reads CASGPGTLLGEQFF. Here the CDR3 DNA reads TGCGCCAGCGGACCCGGGACTCTCCTCGGTGAGCAGTTCTTC.